Each of the 21 T cell receptor beta chains below was sequenced from the same sample in a study of blood T cells in healthy people across ages. The use of a sample-barcoded 5' primer and a J-beta primer mix characterized a second PCR of about 6 to 11 cycles. Each CDR3 protein gets one entry after TCRdb re-called the 5' RACE reads with MiXCR. The repertoire holds approximately 880,000 distinct CDR3 sequences, with roughly 43% as singletons. The sequenced material came from blood. The receptor set was obtained from a man aged 25 to 40 in good health.

This chain joins TRBV7-9 and TRBJ1-4; D call uncertain. The CDR3 sequence is 18 residues long. From germline, CDR1 is SEHNR and CDR2 FQNEAQ (reference sequence). V was shortened by 5 bases and J by 0 bases, with 19 bases between the two germline ends. Written as DNA, the CDR3 is TGTGCCAGCAGCCCCGGGAAGACCTACCCTGCAACTAATGAAAAACTGTTTTTT. Residues: CASSPGKTYPATNEKLFF.

The chain uses TRBV30 and TRBJ1-6, with TRBD1 matching 11 bases. The CDR3 covers 13 residues. The V gene's germline CDR1 is GTSNPN and CDR2 SVGIG (reference sequence). V shed 3 bases, J shed 9 bases, and the junction held 1 base outside the gene matches. The CDR3 coding sequence is TGTGCCTGGAGGGACAGGGGGCCTTCACCCCTCCACTTT. This codes for CAWRDRGPSPLHF. Supplemented by reference TRBV30 and TRBJ1-6, the full variable domain reads SQTIHQWPATLVQPVGSPLSLECTVEGTSNPNLYWYRQAAGRGLQLLFYSVGIGQISSEVPQNLSASRPQDRQFILSSKKLLLSDSGFYLCAWRDRGPSPLHFGNGTRLTVT.

The chain links TRBV20-1 to TRBJ1-5; D unclear. This CDR3 contains 13 residues. Trimming removed 3 bases from V and 0 bases from J, with 6 bases in between. Germline CDR1 DFQATT, CDR2 SNEGSKA (reference sequence). CDR3 DNA sequence: TGCAGTGCTAGCCAGACTAGCAATCAGCCCCAGCATTTT. This codes for CSASQTSNQPQHF.

The chain has TRBV10-3 and TRBJ2-2; perhaps D is TRBD1 or TRBD2 (5 bases each). Germline CDR1 and CDR2: ENHRY and SYGVKD. V lost 8 bases to trimming and J lost 6 bases, with 13 bases between them. The length of the CDR3 is 13 residues. The CDR3 here is CAILGLGAGELFF. CDR3 coding DNA: TGTGCCATCCTGGGCCTGGGGGCCGGGGAGCTGTTTTTT.

This sequence joins TRBV6-2 or TRBV6-3 and TRBJ2-3, with a weak D call TRBD2 (7 bases). CDR3 length: 16 residues. CDR1 MNHEY and CDR2 SVGEGT come from the germline V gene. Trimming stripped 6 bases from V and 4 bases from J, with 20 bases between. The CDR3 here is CASRRPGGAPSDTQYF. The CDR3 DNA follows: TGTGCCAGCAGGAGACCGGGGGGCGCCCCTTCAGATACGCAGTATTTT.

The gene calls are TRBV5-1 and TRBJ2-7; D perhaps matches TRBD1 (5 bases). There are 15 residues in the CDR3. Germline CDR1 SGHRS, CDR2 YFSETQ. The V and J ends lost 0 bases and 1 base respectively, with 11 bases between them. The CDR3 DNA sequence: TGCGCCAGCAGCTTGGGAACAGGCGTATCCTACGAGCAGTACTTC. Translating gives CASSLGTGVSYEQYF.

The chain joins TRBV11-2 to TRBJ2-7; possibly TRBD1 for D (6 bases). Trimming removed 0 bases at V and 3 bases at J, with 12 bases between. CDR1 SGHAT and CDR2 FQNNGV come from the germline V gene. CDR3 size: 15 residues. This chain's CDR3 is CASSLDYREYYEQYF. The CDR3 nucleotides are TGTGCCAGCAGCTTAGATTACAGGGAGTACTACGAGCAGTACTTC.

This clonotype has more than one count but fewer than ten. The chain is built from TRBV5-1 and TRBJ2-7; perhaps TRBD2 as D (5 bases). The CDR3 covers 13 residues. V shed 4 bases and J shed 4 bases, with 12 bases lying between them. Germline V gene data show CDR1 as SGHRS and CDR2 as YFSETQ. As DNA, the CDR3 is TGCGCCAGCAGCAGGGCAGCGGAGTACGAGCAGTACTTC. Translation: CASSRAAEYEQYF.

This clonotype has at least ten counts. Sequence at one end of the junction differs from germline and may be a read error. The chain carries TRBV5-1 and TRBJ1-1; unclear D gene. The CDR3 consists of 14 residues. Germline V gene data show CDR1 as SGHRS and CDR2 as YFSETQ. The CDR3 reads CASSLEGRNTEAFF. CDR3 DNA: TGTGCCAGCAGTTTAGAAGGTAGGAACACTGAAGCTTTCTTT.

The CDR3 region is CASSPPLNYGYTF. In nucleotides, the CDR3 is TGTGCCAGCAGCCCCCCGTTAAACTATGGCTACACCTTC. The J gene is TRBJ1-2, the V gene TRBV7-2; no clear D gene. V was clipped by 5 bases and J by 2 bases, with 9 bases between them. The CDR3 covers 13 residues. CDR1 and CDR2 (germline): SGHTA, FQGNSA.

DNA of the CDR3: TGTGCCAGCAGCGTGCTGGCGGCCAACTACAATGAGCAGTTCTTC. Its translation: CASSVLAANYNEQFF. The V gene is TRBV9, the J gene TRBJ2-1; no reliable D call. The CDR3 consists of 15 residues. From germline, CDR1 is SGDLS and CDR2 YYNGEE. Trimming removed 2 bases at V and 3 bases at J, with 12 bases between.

CDR3 loop: CASSQDRGGIVIQYF. The CDR3 DNA reads TGTGCCAGCAGCCAAGATCGGGGGGGCATTGTCATTCAGTACTTC. V and J are TRBV4-2 and TRBJ2-4; TRBD2 matches at 8 bases. CDR1 is LGHNA and CDR2 is YNFKEQ in the germline V gene. V dropped 0 bases and J dropped 9; count of bases not matched to a gene: 7. The CDR3 has 15 residues.

This clonotype was counted between two and nine times. V gene TRBV7-2 combines with J gene TRBJ2-3; no clear D gene. The V and J ends lost 5 bases and 3 bases respectively, with 6 bases between them. Germline CDR1 SGHTA, CDR2 FQGNSA. This CDR3 has 12 amino acids. The CDR3 DNA reads as TGTGCCAGCAGCCAATTTACAGATACGCAGTATTTT. Translating gives CASSQFTDTQYF.

The J gene is TRBJ2-7, the V gene TRBV7-9; D uncertain. V was cut by 5 bases and J by 4 bases, with 15 bases left in between. Germline CDR1 is SEHNR and CDR2 is FQNEAQ (reference sequence). The CDR3 contains 14 residues. As DNA, the CDR3 is TGTGCCAGCAGCCCCAGTATTGCGGCTTACGAGCAGTACTTC. It translates to CASSPSIAAYEQYF.

V and J are TRBV9 and TRBJ1-5, with D unresolved. The CDR3 is 14 residues long. Germline V gene data show CDR1 as SGDLS and CDR2 as YYNGEE. With 3 bases removed from V and 3 bases from J, the gap between germline ends came to 10 bases. CDR3 nucleotide sequence: TGTGCCAGCAGCGAAGGCACCACCAATCAGCCCCAGCATTTT. This sequence encodes CASSEGTTNQPQHF.

In its sample, this clonotype was seen many times. This sequence joins TRBV4-3 and TRBJ2-1, with TRBD2 matching 8 bases. The V gene end was trimmed by 0 bases and the J gene end by 0 bases; junction bases not matched to a gene: 16. CDR3 length equals 21 residues. CDR1 and CDR2 (germline): LGHNA, YSLEER. The CDR3 DNA sequence: TGCGCCAGCAGCCAAGATGCGGTAGCGGGGTCAAAAAGGAGCTCCTACAATGAGCAGTTCTTC. Amino acid sequence: CASSQDAVAGSKRSSYNEQFF.

The chain links TRBV20-1 to TRBJ2-7, with 13 bases aligning to TRBD2. The end of the DNA is better explained by TRBJ2-5, so the J call may be wrong. This CDR3 region has 15 residues. The germline V gene has CDR1 DFQATT and CDR2 SNEGSKA (reference sequence). The CDR3 sequence: CSAASTSGGRETQYF. Written as DNA, the CDR3 is TGCAGTGCTGCCTCGACTAGCGGGGGGAGGGAGACCCAGTACTTC.

This clonotype was detected many times. This rearrangement joins TRBV10-3 to TRBJ2-4; weak D call: TRBD1 (6 bases). The germline CDR1 and CDR2 sequences are ENHRY and SYGVKD. The CDR3 runs 16 residues. The V gene lost 6 bases and the J gene lost 0 bases, with 15 bases spanning the gap. The CDR3 coding sequence is TGTGCCATCAGCGAACAGGGCGCGCTAGCCAAAAACATTCAGTACTTC. Its translation is CAISEQGALAKNIQYF.

The chain has TRBV5-1 and TRBJ1-3; TRBD1 might be the D (6 bases). Trimming removed 0 bases at V and 0 bases at J, with 16 bases between. This CDR3 comprises 18 residues. Germline V gene data show CDR1 as SGHRS and CDR2 as YFSETQ. CDR3 protein: CASSLGWTEPSSGNTIYF. The CDR3 coding sequence is TGCGCCAGCAGCTTGGGGTGGACAGAACCAAGCTCTGGAAACACCATATATTTT.

The V gene is TRBV28, the J gene TRBJ2-5, with a weak D call TRBD1 (6 bases). Matching the DNA end better, TRBJ2-7 makes the J call doubtful. This CDR3 has 14 amino acids. Per the germline V gene, CDR1 is MDHEN and CDR2 is SYDVKM. This CDR3 reads CASSDVQGINEQYF. The CDR3 nucleotides read TGTGCCAGCAGTGATGTACAGGGAATCAACGAGCAGTACTTC.

This clonotype has only a few counts. This sequence joins TRBV6-5 and TRBJ1-5; possible D gene TRBD1, 5 bases. V was shortened by 0 bases and J by 2 bases, with 11 bases between the two germline ends. This CDR3 spans 16 amino acids. The germline V gene encodes CDR1 MNHEY and CDR2 SVGAGI. The CDR3 spells CASSYSRQGGNQPQHF. DNA for the CDR3: TGTGCCAGCAGTTACTCAAGGCAGGGAGGCAATCAGCCCCAGCATTTT.